The next 28 T cell receptor beta chains were all read from a single sample in a study of long-term antiretroviral therapy in people with HIV (dated by TCRdb to between 2021 and 2022). The immunoSEQ hsTCRB v3.0 assay was used at survey level resolution to sequence the TRB variable region. TCRdb mirrors the immuneACCESS table, restricted to in-frame sequences. Some clones are absent from its copies; in checked studies, under half trace to an unresolved V gene, and the reason for the others is unknown. The sample has under 20,000 clones on record, approximately 93% of them singletons. The ten largest clones represent over 10% of the sample. The sequenced sample was unsorted PBMCs, obtained 0.6 years after starting antiretroviral therapy. These receptors were obtained from a woman between 35 and 50 years old with HIV.

The chain joins TRBV10-3 to TRBJ2-7; 11 nucleotides agree with TRBD1. The CDR3 runs to 12 residues. Germline V gene sequence: CDR1 ENHRY, CDR2 SYGVKD. The ends lost 9 bases at V and 4 bases at J; junction bases unmatched: 2. Here the CDR3 DNA reads TGTGCCATGGGGACAGGGGGGTACGAGCAGTACTTC. Its protein is CAMGTGGYEQYF.

V and J are TRBV19 and TRBJ2-1, with 7 positions matching TRBD1. Trimming removed 1 base from V and 9 bases from J; junction bases left unmatched: 6. This CDR3 is 14 amino acids long. Germline assignment: CDR1 LNHDA and CDR2 SQIVND (reference sequence). The CDR3: CASSIVKGAGEQFF. DNA of the CDR3: TGTGCCAGTAGTATAGTAAAGGGGGCAGGTGAGCAGTTCTTC.

This rearrangement joins TRBV5-1 to TRBJ1-2; D is possibly TRBD1 (6 bases). The CDR3 length is 16 residues. Germline V gene data show CDR1 as SGHRS and CDR2 as YFSETQ. V dropped 2 bases and J dropped 2 bases, with 16 bases sitting between them. This chain's CDR3 is CASSLPPGGGNYGYTF. The CDR3 nucleotides are TGCGCCAGCAGCTTACCTCCGGGAGGGGGGAACTATGGCTACACCTTC.

The sample holds a few counts of this clone. The chain couples TRBV27 to TRBJ1-6; D is possibly TRBD1 (6 bases). V lost 5 bases and J lost 6, with 14 bases in between. Germline V CDR1 and CDR2: MNHEY, SMNVEV (reference sequence). The CDR3 loop spans 15 amino acids. CDR3 in DNA: TGTGCCAGCAGTCTAACATCGGGGGCTAATTCACCCCTCCACTTT. It yields the protein CASSLTSGANSPLHF.

This chain connects TRBV6-5 to TRBJ1-6; D gene ambiguous. CDR1 and CDR2 (germline): MNHEY, SVGAGI. The CDR3 length is 15 residues. V was shortened by 2 bases and J by 2 bases, with 7 bases between the two germline ends. The CDR3 coding sequence is TGTGCCAGCAGTTACGGCCCGACCTATAATTCACCCCTCCACTTT. It specifies CASSYGPTYNSPLHF.

The V call is TRBV15, the J call TRBJ2-3, with a weak D call TRBD2 (6 bases). In germline, CDR1 is LNHNV, CDR2 YYDKDF (reference sequence). The V and J ends lost 4 bases and 3 bases respectively, with 14 bases between them. The CDR3 has 15 amino acids. As DNA, the CDR3 is TGTGCCACCAGCAAATCGGGGGAGCTTACAGATACGCAGTATTTT. It yields the protein CATSKSGELTDTQYF.

This clone has only one observation. This sequence joins TRBV7-9 and TRBJ2-5, with 7 bases that match TRBD1. The trim removed 5 bases at V and 5 bases at J, leaving 14 bases unmatched. The CDR3 loop spans 16 amino acids. Germline assignment: CDR1 SEHNR and CDR2 FQNEAQ (reference sequence). CDR3 protein: CASSAATGSLWETQYF. CDR3 sequence (DNA): TGTGCCAGCAGCGCCGCGACAGGGAGCCTCTGGGAGACCCAGTACTTC.

The genes are TRBV7-2 and TRBJ1-1; D gene unclear. Trimming pared 5 bases from V and 4 bases from J, leaving 11 bases between. Germline CDR1 is SGHTA and CDR2 is FQGNSA. The CDR3 loop spans 13 amino acids. The CDR3 DNA follows: TGTGCCAGCAGCAAGGACCTGAGCACTGAAGCTTTCTTT. Its translation: CASSKDLSTEAFF.

The chain carries TRBV5-5 and TRBJ1-4; D perhaps matches TRBD1 (6 bases). Trimming pared 2 bases from V and 6 bases from J, leaving 11 bases between. The CDR3 spans 14 residues. CDR1 is SGHKS and CDR2 is YYEKEE in the germline V gene (reference sequence). This CDR3 reads CASSLRRTDEKLFF. The CDR3 DNA follows: TGTGCCAGCAGCTTACGCAGGACAGATGAAAAACTGTTTTTT.

V is TRBV2 and J is TRBJ2-7, with D perhaps assigned TRBD1 or TRBD2 (6 bases each). The V end was cut by 5 bases, the J end by 5 bases, with 16 bases between. The CDR3 extends over 14 amino acids. Germline CDR1 and CDR2: SNHLY and FYNNEI. The CDR3 reads CASSPSGARNEQYF. The CDR3 DNA reads TGTGCCAGCAGTCCCTCGGGGGCGCGTAACGAGCAGTACTTC.

The rearrangement joins TRBV6-5 to TRBJ2-6; the D is unclear. V was trimmed by 6 bases and J by 0 bases, leaving 9 bases between them. The CDR3 has 15 residues. Per the germline V gene, CDR1 is MNHEY and CDR2 is SVGAGI. CDR3: CASSGTYSGANVLTF. CDR3 coding DNA: TGTGCCAGCAGCGGCACATACTCTGGGGCCAACGTCCTGACTTTC.

The chain recombines TRBV27 with TRBJ1-1; TRBD1 agrees at 7 bases. CDR3 length: 13 amino acids. Germline V CDR1 and CDR2: MNHEY, SMNVEV (reference sequence). V was clipped by 5 bases and J by 6 bases; unmatched bases: 6. CDR3 in DNA: TGTGCCAGCAGTACCTTCACAGGGGCTGAAGCTTTCTTT. This gives the protein CASSTFTGAEAFF.

V gene TRBV5-1 combines with J gene TRBJ1-1, with D hard to call. CDR3 length equals 14 residues. Germline-derived CDR1 and CDR2 are SGHRS and YFSETQ. Trimming stripped 0 bases from V and 8 bases from J, with 14 bases between. DNA for the CDR3: TGCGCCAGCAGCTTGGGGCCGCACATGGGGGAAGCTTTCTTT. Its protein product is CASSLGPHMGEAFF.

The genes are TRBV19 and TRBJ2-1; D is possibly TRBD2 (7 bases). V shed 6 bases and J shed 3 bases, with 15 bases lying between them. The CDR3 runs 15 residues. Germline-derived CDR1 and CDR2 are LNHDA and SQIVND (reference sequence). CDR3 bases: TGTGCCAGTAGGAGGGGGGGAAGTGGCTACAATGAGCAGTTCTTC. Protein sequence: CASRRGGSGYNEQFF. The whole variable domain, filled in from reference TRBV19 and TRBJ2-1, reads DGGITQSPKYLFRKEGQNVTLSCEQNLNHDAMYWYRQDPGQGLRLIYYSQIVNDFQKGDIAEGYSVSREKKESFPLTVTSAQKNPTAFYLCASRRGGSGYNEQFFGPGTRLTVL.

The rearrangement uses TRBV5-1 and TRBJ2-1; D remains ambiguous. The CDR3 totals 12 residues. Germline lookup yields CDR1 SGHRS and CDR2 YFSETQ. The V and J ends lost 4 bases and 8 bases respectively, with 10 bases between them. As DNA, the CDR3 is TGCGCCAGCAGCCTATGGGTGGATGAGCAGTTCTTC. Translation: CASSLWVDEQFF. Variable domain in full (rest from reference TRBV5-1 and TRBJ2-1): KAGVTQTPRYLIKTRGQQVTLSCSPISGHRSVSWYQQTPGQGLQFLFEYFSETQRNKGNFPGRFSGRQFSNSRSEMNVSTLELGDSALYLCASSLWVDEQFFGPGTRLTVL.

This chain joins TRBV5-1 and TRBJ1-1; D perhaps matches TRBD1 (6 bases). This CDR3 has 15 residues. CDR1 SGHRS and CDR2 YFSETQ come from the germline V gene. V was shortened by 0 bases and J by 3 bases, with 12 bases between the two germline ends. CDR3 amino acids: CASSLGGQRDTEAFF. CDR3 nucleotide sequence: TGCGCCAGCAGCTTGGGGGGGCAGAGGGACACTGAAGCTTTCTTT.

The chain is built from TRBV2 and TRBJ2-1; D ambiguous. The V end was cut by 6 bases, the J end by 1 base, with 19 bases between. Per the germline V gene, CDR1 is SNHLY and CDR2 is FYNNEI. This CDR3 spans 17 amino acids. The CDR3 DNA reads TGTGCCAGCAGGATCCTCCCGGCCGCCGGGTCCTACAATGAGCAGTTCTTC. Protein product: CASRILPAAGSYNEQFF.

The chain employs TRBV5-5 and TRBJ1-6, with D hard to call. Trimming shortened V by 1 base and J by 5 bases, and 13 bases separated the two germline ends. This CDR3 region has 16 residues. CDR1 is SGHKS and CDR2 is YYEKEE in the germline V gene (reference sequence). The CDR3, as DNA: TGTGCCAGCAGCTTGACTGGAACAGTAGATAATTCACCCCTCCACTTT. Residues: CASSLTGTVDNSPLHF.

The chain recombines TRBV10-1 with TRBJ1-4, with 8 bases identical to TRBD1. The CDR3 consists of 18 residues. V lost 6 bases and J lost 1; bases outside the gene matches: 13. CDR1 and CDR2 (germline): WNHNN, SYGVQD (reference sequence). The CDR3 spells CASRRGQGWTKTNEKLFF. In DNA, the CDR3 is TGCGCCAGCAGGCGCGGACAGGGATGGACCAAAACTAATGAAAAACTGTTTTTT.

The chain carries TRBV4-2 and TRBJ2-3; 10 bases are a match to TRBD2. The J segment lost 3 bases and the V segment lost 0 bases, leaving 12 bases of the junction unmatched. The CDR3 has 19 amino acids. Looked up from germline, CDR1 is LGHNA and CDR2 is YNFKEQ. In nucleotides, the CDR3 is TGTGCCAGCAGCCAAGATTTTTGGAGCGGGGGGGCGTCGACAGATACGCAGTATTTT. It translates to CASSQDFWSGGASTDTQYF.

In this sample, this clone turned up once. The chain employs TRBV10-1 and TRBJ1-2; 9 bases map to TRBD1. Germline V gene data show CDR1 as WNHNN and CDR2 as SYGVQD (reference sequence). The CDR3 spans 18 residues. V dropped 0 bases and J dropped 2; count of bases not matched to a gene: 10. In nucleotides, the CDR3 is TGCGCCAGCAGTGAGTCGAGCTGCAGGACAGGGGAGAACTATGGCTACACCTTC. Translating gives CASSESSCRTGENYGYTF.

The genes are TRBV5-4 and TRBJ2-5; TRBD1 matches 9 bases. Germline CDR1 is SGHNT and CDR2 is YYREEE (reference sequence). This CDR3 comprises 16 residues. The junction had 10 bases not matched to a gene; V was cut back by 4 bases and J by 3 bases. CDR3 bases: TGTGCCAGCAGCACCAACACCGGGACAGGGAAAGAGACCCAGTACTTC. Encoded protein: CASSTNTGTGKETQYF.

This clone was recorded once. V gene TRBV29-1 combines with J gene TRBJ2-5; 9 nucleotides line up with TRBD2. Germline trimming cut 4 bases from V and 5 bases from J; bases unmatched to any gene: 11. There are 15 residues in the CDR3. CDR1 is SQVTM, CDR2 ANQGSEA, per germline. Written as DNA, the CDR3 is TGCAGCGTTGTCGGGCGGGGGGGCGGTTCGGAGACCCAGTACTTC. It codes for CSVVGRGGGSETQYF. Full variable domain (remainder filled in from reference TRBV29-1 and TRBJ2-5): SAVISQKPSRDICQRGTSLTIQCQVDSQVTMMFWYRQQPGQSLTLIATANQGSEATYESGFVIDKFPISRPNLTFSTLTVSNMSPEDSSIYLCSVVGRGGGSETQYFGPGTRLLVL.

The V gene is TRBV5-1, the J gene TRBJ2-3; D unclear. The CDR3 spans 18 residues. Trimming cost V 1 base and J 7 bases, with 25 bases left between them. Germline V CDR1 and CDR2: SGHRS, YFSETQ. The CDR3 loop is CASSLNPTEGPPMNTQYF. The DNA of the CDR3 is TGCGCCAGCAGCTTGAATCCGACCGAAGGCCCCCCAATGAATACGCAGTATTTT.

The CDR3: CASRFVTGANVLTF. The CDR3 DNA reads as TGTGCCAGCAGGTTCGTTACGGGGGCCAACGTCCTGACTTTC. The chain combines TRBV7-9 with TRBJ2-6; D remains ambiguous. The CDR3 has 14 amino acids. Trimming stripped 6 bases from V and 4 bases from J, with 10 bases between. In germline, CDR1 is SEHNR, CDR2 FQNEAQ (reference sequence).

The chain combines TRBV4-3 with TRBJ1-2; possible D gene TRBD1, 5 bases. The CDR3 has 18 amino acids. Germline V gene data show CDR1 as LGHNA and CDR2 as YSLEER. Trimming cost V 1 base and J 2 bases, with 20 bases left between them. CDR3 nucleotides: TGCGCCAGCAGCCAAGGCCGGGGCCTTATTGGCCCGAACTATGGCTACACCTTC. Translation: CASSQGRGLIGPNYGYTF.

This sequence joins TRBV7-9 and TRBJ2-5, with D perhaps matching TRBD2 (5 bases). Per the germline V gene, CDR1 is SEHNR and CDR2 is FQNEAQ (reference sequence). This CDR3 spans 15 amino acids. V lost 1 base, J lost 4 bases, and 13 bases lay in between. The CDR3, as DNA: TGTGCCAGCAGCTTAGGTGGCGGGTGGGGAGAGACCCAGTACTTC. Encoded protein: CASSLGGGWGETQYF.

The rearrangement links TRBV29-1 to TRBJ1-2; 7 bases map to TRBD1. The ends lost 6 bases at V and 3 bases at J; junction bases unmatched: 10. Germline V lookup: CDR1 SQVTM, CDR2 ANQGSEA. There are 14 residues in the CDR3. The CDR3 DNA is TGCAGCGTGCGGACAGGCGCGGGTGACTATGGCTACACCTTC. This translates into CSVRTGAGDYGYTF.